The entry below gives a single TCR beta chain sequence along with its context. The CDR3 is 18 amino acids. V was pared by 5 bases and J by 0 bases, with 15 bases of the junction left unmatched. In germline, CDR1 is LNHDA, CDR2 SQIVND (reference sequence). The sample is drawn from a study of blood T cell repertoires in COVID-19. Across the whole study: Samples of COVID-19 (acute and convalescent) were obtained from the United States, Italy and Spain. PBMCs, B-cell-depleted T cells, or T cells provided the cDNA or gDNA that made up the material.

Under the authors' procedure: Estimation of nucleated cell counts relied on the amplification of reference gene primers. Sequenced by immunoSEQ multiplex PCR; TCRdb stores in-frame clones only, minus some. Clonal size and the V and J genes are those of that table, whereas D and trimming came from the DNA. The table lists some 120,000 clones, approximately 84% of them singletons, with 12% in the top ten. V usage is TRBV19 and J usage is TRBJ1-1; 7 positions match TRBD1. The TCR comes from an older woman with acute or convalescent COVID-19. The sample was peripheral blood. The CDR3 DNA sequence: TGTGCCAGTAGTTCTTCGACAGGGCCGGGGTCAATGAACACTGAAGCTTTCTTT. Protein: CASSSSTGPGSMNTEAFF.